The 24 T cell receptor beta chains in this list originate from one sample, sequenced in a study of T cell clonality in common variable immunodeficiency. This table comes from immunoSEQ multiplex PCR, and its TCRdb copy is limited to in-frame clones, with some not included. The sample shows roughly 40,000 clones, none of them appearing just once. Regarding the study as a whole: In common variable immunodeficiency, TCR beta chains reportedly carried fewer deletions and N-nucleotide insertions.

These receptors have no known antigen. The sample taken for sequencing was peripheral blood mononuclear cells. These receptor sequences come from a human donor with common variable immunodeficiency.

This clone was counted ten times or more. Read coverage stops 3 residues before the CDR3 terminus; the germline J gene supplies the remainder. The J gene is TRBJ2-5, the V gene TRBV10-3; 7 bases fit TRBD1. This CDR3 contains 15 residues. V dropped 6 bases and J dropped 5; count of bases not matched to a gene: 12. Germline CDR1 reads ENHRY; CDR2 reads SYGVKD. CDR3 sequence reads: CAISSGTAVGETQYF. Incomplete CDR3 DNA: TGTGCCATCAGCTCCGGGACAGCAGTGGGGGAGACC.

The CDR3 sequence: CASNSLAGITDTQYF. CDR3 bases read: TGTGCCAGTAACTCCCTGGCGGGGATCACAGATACG. V gene TRBV19 combines with J gene TRBJ2-3, with D perhaps TRBD2 (6 bases). The read is 3 residues too short to cover the CDR3 end, so that end is filled in from the germline J gene. Per the germline V gene, CDR1 is LNHDA and CDR2 is SQIVND (reference sequence). Trimming removed 7 bases from V and 2 bases from J, with 16 bases in between. The CDR3 is made up of 15 amino acids.

This clone was observed many times. The read finishes 3 residues shy of the CDR3 end, and the germline J gene is used to complete it. The chain carries TRBV30 and TRBJ1-1, with D uncertain. The CDR3 is 13 residues long. Between the trimmed V and J ends, which lost 2 bases and 1 base, there was a span of 8 bases. The germline V gene encodes CDR1 GTSNPN and CDR2 SVGIG (reference sequence). CDR3 bases read: TGTGCCTGGAGTACCGACAAGAACACTGAA. This sequence encodes CAWSTDKNTE. In full, the CDR3 reads CAWSTDKNTEAFF.

The sample holds many counts of this clone. The read halts 3 residues ahead of the CDR3 end, with the missing end drawn from the germline J gene. This chain joins TRBV20-1 and TRBJ1-1; TRBD1 agrees at 9 bases. This CDR3 region has 13 residues. Germline V gene data show CDR1 as DFQATT and CDR2 as SNEGSKA (reference sequence). V dropped 3 bases and J dropped 4; count of bases not matched to a gene: 3. The CDR3 is CSARRDRVTEAFF. The sequenced CDR3 bases are TGCAGTGCTAGGAGGGACAGGGTCACTGAA.

About this clone itself: The read comes to an end 3 residues before the CDR3 does, leaving the germline J gene to fill in the end. The rearrangement links TRBV7-9 to TRBJ1-1; D ambiguous. Trimming took off 2 bases at V and 0 bases at J, with 7 bases between the two ends. This CDR3 comprises 14 residues. Germline V gene lookup returns CDR1 SEHNR and CDR2 FQNEAQ (reference sequence). The CDR3 region is CASSLKSVNTEAFF. The covered CDR3 bases are TGTGCCAGCAGCTTAAAATCGGTGAACACTGAA.

This clone appeared many times. The sequence runs out 3 residues before the end of the CDR3; the remainder is reconstructed from the germline J gene. This chain connects TRBV5-1 to TRBJ2-3, with a tentative D call TRBD2 (6 bases). The germline V gene has CDR1 SGHRS and CDR2 YFSETQ. V lost 3 bases, J lost 4 bases, and 18 bases lay in between. CDR3 length equals 16 residues. This CDR3 is CASSYYSGLTADTQYF. CDR3 bases read: TGCGCCAGCAGCTATTATAGCGGACTAACCGCAGATACG.

This clone was counted only a few times. The read falls 3 residues short of the CDR3 end, and the missing part is taken from the germline J gene. The J gene is TRBJ2-3, the V gene TRBV7-6; the match to TRBD1 covers 8 bases. This CDR3 has 15 residues. Germline values: CDR1 SGHVS, CDR2 FNYEAQ. Trimming removed 1 base from V and 2 bases from J; junction bases left unmatched: 2. CDR3 amino acids: CASSLVGQVTDTQYF. The CDR3 DNA, read in part, is TGTGCCAGCAGCTTAGTGGGACAGGTCACAGATACG.

About this clone itself: The CDR3 is cut off 3 residues early in the read; its end comes from the germline J gene. V gene TRBV6-1 combines with J gene TRBJ2-7; D not certain. V lost 1 base and J 5 bases, leaving 6 bases between the germline ends. The length of the CDR3 is 12 residues. The germline V gene has CDR1 MNHNS and CDR2 SASEGT. CDR3 DNA, as far as it was read: TGTGCCAGCAGTGAAGGCGGCGACGAG. It codes for CASSEGGDE. The CDR3 in full is CASSEGGDEQYF.

A word on this clone: The CDR3 end is not reached by the read, which stops 3 residues before it; the germline J gene fills it in. The gene calls are TRBV18 and TRBJ2-7; TRBD1 matches at 9 bases. The CDR3 runs 14 residues. Germline V gene lookup returns CDR1 KGHSH and CDR2 LQKENI. The V gene end was trimmed by 4 bases and the J gene end by 3 bases; junction bases not matched to a gene: 4. The CDR3 bases that were read are TGTGCCAGCTCACAGGGACAGGGTAACTACGAG. This encodes CASSQGQGNYE. The whole CDR3 reads CASSQGQGNYEQYF.

Many counts were recorded for this clone. The read ends 3 residues early relative to the CDR3; the germline J gene fills the gap. The chain uses TRBV2 and TRBJ1-5; TRBD1 is a possible D gene (6 bases). This CDR3 comprises 15 residues. Germline CDR1 SNHLY, CDR2 FYNNEI. Trimming took off 6 bases at V and 3 bases at J, with 15 bases between the two ends. The CDR3 bases that were read are TGTGCCAGCAGGTTAGGCCAGGGGAACAATCAGCCC. Translated: CASRLGQGNNQP. The whole CDR3 region reads CASRLGQGNNQPQHF. Full variable domain (missing parts from reference TRBV2 and TRBJ1-5): EPEVTQTPSHQVTQMGQEVILRCVPISNHLYFYWYRQILGQKVEFLVSFYNNEISEKSEIFDDQFSVERPDGSNFTLKIRSTKLEDSAMYFCASRLGQGNNQPQHFGDGTRLSIL.

Concerning this clone itself: Read data end 3 residues before the CDR3 end; the end is taken from the germline J gene. The J gene is TRBJ2-7, the V gene TRBV5-1; 14 bases line up with TRBD2. Germline values: CDR1 SGHRS, CDR2 YFSETQ. The CDR3 contains 18 residues. J lost 0 bases, V lost 3 bases, and 8 bases had no gene match. The chain's CDR3 is CASSSGLAGARSSYEQYF. CDR3 bases read: TGCGCCAGCAGCTCGGGACTAGCGGGAGCCAGAAGCTCCTACGAG.

This clone was seen ten or more times. Read sequence stops 3 residues before the CDR3 end, and the germline J gene provides the missing end. The gene calls are TRBV5-1 and TRBJ1-2; 11 bases align to TRBD1. V trimming: 4 bases; J trimming: 1 base; junction bases outside the gene matches: 6. The CDR3 has 16 residues. Germline CDR1 reads SGHRS; CDR2 reads YFSETQ. CDR3 region: CASSDMDRGRNYGYTF. Partial CDR3 DNA: TGCGCCAGCAGCGACATGGACAGGGGGCGTAACTATGGC.

This clone was observed many times. CDR3 protein: CASNSAGETQYF. The covered CDR3 bases are TGTGCCAGCAACTCTGCCGGGGAGACG. This chain links TRBV7-2 with TRBJ2-3, with D possibly being TRBD2 (5 bases). The read gets to within 3 residues of the CDR3 end, and the germline J gene fills in the rest. The CDR3 has 12 residues. Germline V CDR1 and CDR2: SGHTA, FQGNSA. The entire variable domain, with the rest obtained from reference TRBV7-2 and TRBJ2-3, is as follows: GAGVSQSPSNKVTEKGKDVELRCDPISGHTALYWYRQSLGQGLEFLIYFQGNSAPDKSGLPSDRFSAERTGGSVSTLTIQRTQQEDSAVYLCASNSAGETQYFGPGTRLTVL.

This clone has a count of ten or more. The read stops 3 residues short of the end of the CDR3; the missing end is completed from the germline J gene. This rearrangement joins TRBV14 to TRBJ2-2, with 8 bases that match TRBD1. The CDR3 has 17 residues. Per the germline V gene, CDR1 is SGHDN and CDR2 is FVKESK. V dropped 2 bases and J dropped 1; count of bases not matched to a gene: 6. CDR3 DNA (partial): TGTGCCAGCAGCCAACCTCGCGGGACAGGGAACACCGGGGAG. Translation gives CASSQPRGTGNTGE. The entire CDR3 reads CASSQPRGTGNTGELFF.

This clone was observed a few times. The same CDR3 can be traced to other DNA sequences in this sample. The CDR3 here is CASSPGGYGYTF. Incomplete CDR3 DNA: TGTGCCAGCAGCCCTGGCGGCTATGGC. The chain joins TRBV7-9 to TRBJ1-2, with D hard to call. The CDR3 goes on 3 residues after the read ends, and that part is filled in from the germline J gene. The CDR3 is 12 amino acids. CDR1 is SEHNR and CDR2 is FQNEAQ in the germline V gene (reference sequence). V was cut by 5 bases and J by 4 bases, with 8 bases left in between.

For this clone: The read ends 3 residues before the CDR3 terminus; that terminus is restored from the germline J gene. The chain uses TRBV7-9 and TRBJ1-3; the D is unclear. The CDR3 totals 13 residues. V was shortened by 6 bases and J by 4 bases, with 10 bases between the two germline ends. The V gene's germline CDR1 is SEHNR and CDR2 FQNEAQ (reference sequence). The CDR3 loop reads CASRPTNGNTIYF. The CDR3 bases that were read are TGTGCCAGCAGACCGACAAACGGAAACACC.

This clone was detected many times. The observed sequence ends 3 residues before the CDR3 terminus, with the missing tail filled in from the germline J gene. This chain joins TRBV20-1 and TRBJ2-1; D not resolved. The CDR3 has 13 residues. V lost 5 bases, J lost 8 bases, and 16 bases lay in between. Germline CDR1 and CDR2: DFQATT and SNEGSKA (reference sequence). CDR3 amino acids: CSADPVSSDEQFF. The sequenced CDR3 bases are TGCAGTGCTGACCCGGTCTCTAGTGATGAG.

Relative to its sample, this clone is medium-sized (0.01 to 0.1%). The read is 3 residues too short to cover the CDR3 end, so that end is filled in from the germline J gene. The chain links TRBV20-1 to TRBJ2-1, with D perhaps TRBD2 (6 bases). CDR3 length: 15 amino acids. Germline assignment: CDR1 DFQATT and CDR2 SNEGSKA (reference sequence). V was pared by 1 base and J by 3 bases, with 13 bases between. CDR3 region: CSARVLSGGYNEQFF. CDR3 DNA, as far as it was read: TGCAGTGCTAGAGTCCTTAGCGGAGGCTACAATGAG.

This clone was found many times. Sequencing ends 3 residues short of the CDR3 end; the germline J gene provides the rest. This rearrangement joins TRBV5-1 to TRBJ1-1; D is unclear. Germline V gene data show CDR1 as SGHRS and CDR2 as YFSETQ. V was shortened by 0 bases and J by 5 bases, with 14 bases between the two germline ends. This CDR3 contains 15 residues. This CDR3 reads CASSLVKVKGTEAFF. The CDR3 DNA, read in part, is TGCGCCAGCAGCTTGGTAAAGGTGAAAGGGACTGAA. Combining the CDR3 with reference TRBV5-1 and TRBJ1-1 gives the whole variable domain KAGVTQTPRYLIKTRGQQVTLSCSPISGHRSVSWYQQTPGQGLQFLFEYFSETQRNKGNFPGRFSGRQFSNSRSEMNVSTLELGDSALYLCASSLVKVKGTEAFFGQGTRLTVV.

Worth noting for this clone: The read halts 3 residues ahead of the CDR3 end, with the missing end drawn from the germline J gene. The chain carries TRBV2 and TRBJ1-2; 9 bases map to TRBD1. The V segment lost 9 bases and the J segment 6 bases; nucleotides outside the gene matches: 11. The CDR3 is 14 amino acids. Per the germline V gene, CDR1 is SNHLY and CDR2 is FYNNEI. The CDR3 bases that were read are TGTGCCAGGGGGATCCGGGACAGGGTGGATGGC. It is translated as CARGIRDRVDG. The complete CDR3 protein is CARGIRDRVDGYTF.

This clone was counted ten times or more. The read falls 3 residues short of the CDR3 end, and the missing part is taken from the germline J gene. V and J are TRBV20-1 and TRBJ1-1; TRBD1 is a possible D gene (6 bases). Germline lookup yields CDR1 DFQATT and CDR2 SNEGSKA (reference sequence). The CDR3 runs 14 residues. The chain's CDR3 is CSARDWTEGGEAFF. Partial CDR3 DNA: TGCAGTGCTAGAGATTGGACAGAGGGTGGGGAA.

The sequenced CDR3 bases are TGTGCCAGCAGCGAAAGCTCCCGGGACAGAACACCC. Protein: CASSESSRDRTP. The complete CDR3 reads CASSESSRDRTPLHF. The chain links TRBV2 to TRBJ1-6; 7 nucleotides line up with TRBD1. The read terminates 3 residues ahead of where the CDR3 ends, so the germline J gene completes it. The CDR3 consists of 15 residues. V shed 6 bases, J shed 11 bases, and the junction held 13 bases outside the gene matches. The V gene's germline CDR1 is SNHLY and CDR2 FYNNEI. Full variable domain (missing parts from reference TRBV2 and TRBJ1-6): EPEVTQTPSHQVTQMGQEVILRCVPISNHLYFYWYRQILGQKVEFLVSFYNNEISEKSEIFDDQFSVERPDGSNFTLKIRSTKLEDSAMYFCASSESSRDRTPLHFGNGTRLTVT.

A few counts support this clone. Coverage ceases 3 residues before the CDR3 finishes, and the germline J gene fills in the end. The chain uses TRBV30 and TRBJ1-2; TRBD1 is a possible D gene (5 bases). V lost 0 bases, J lost 4 bases, and 12 bases lay in between. The length of the CDR3 is 14 residues. The germline V gene encodes CDR1 GTSNPN and CDR2 SVGIG (reference sequence). The CDR3 here is CAWSVKGQLYGYTF. CDR3 bases read: TGTGCCTGGAGTGTAAAGGGGCAGCTCTATGGC.

Notes on this clone: Read data end 3 residues before the CDR3 end; the end is taken from the germline J gene. The sample has other DNA sequences that encode this CDR3 too. The chain couples TRBV19 to TRBJ2-3; no clear D gene. Trimming took 2 bases from V and 2 from J, leaving 11 bases between them. This CDR3 spans 15 amino acids. Germline CDR1 LNHDA, CDR2 SQIVND (reference sequence). This chain's CDR3 is CASSIQVGATDTQYF. The sequenced part of the CDR3 DNA is TGTGCCAGTAGTATACAGGTGGGTGCCACAGATACG.